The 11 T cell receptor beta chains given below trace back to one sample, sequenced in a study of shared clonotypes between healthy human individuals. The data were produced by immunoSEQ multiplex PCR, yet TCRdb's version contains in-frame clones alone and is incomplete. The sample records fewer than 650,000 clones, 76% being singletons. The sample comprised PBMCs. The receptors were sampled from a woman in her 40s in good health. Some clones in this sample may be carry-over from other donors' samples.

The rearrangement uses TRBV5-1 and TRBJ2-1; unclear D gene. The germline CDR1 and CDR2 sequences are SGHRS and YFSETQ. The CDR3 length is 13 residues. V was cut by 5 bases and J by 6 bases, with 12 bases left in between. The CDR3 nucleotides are TGCGCCAGCAGATTAGCCCCTGGCAATGAGCAGTTCTTC. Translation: CASRLAPGNEQFF.

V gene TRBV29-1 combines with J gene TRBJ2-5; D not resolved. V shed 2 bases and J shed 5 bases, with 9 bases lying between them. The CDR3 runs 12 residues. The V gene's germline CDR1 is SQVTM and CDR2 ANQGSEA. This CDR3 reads CSVEPSLETQYF. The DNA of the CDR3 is TGCAGCGTTGAACCCAGTTTGGAGACCCAGTACTTC.

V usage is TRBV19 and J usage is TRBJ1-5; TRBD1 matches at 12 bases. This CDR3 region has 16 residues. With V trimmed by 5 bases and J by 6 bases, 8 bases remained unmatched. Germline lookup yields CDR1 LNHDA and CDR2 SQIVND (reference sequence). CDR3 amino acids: CASSPRDRGRRQPQHF. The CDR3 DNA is TGTGCCAGTAGTCCCCGGGACAGGGGGCGCCGTCAGCCCCAGCATTTT.

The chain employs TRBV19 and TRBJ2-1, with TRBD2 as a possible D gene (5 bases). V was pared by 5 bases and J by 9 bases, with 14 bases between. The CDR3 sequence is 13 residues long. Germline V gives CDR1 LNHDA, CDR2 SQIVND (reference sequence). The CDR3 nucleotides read TGTGCCAGTAGTCCTACTAGTCTGGGTGAGCAGTTCTTC. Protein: CASSPTSLGEQFF.

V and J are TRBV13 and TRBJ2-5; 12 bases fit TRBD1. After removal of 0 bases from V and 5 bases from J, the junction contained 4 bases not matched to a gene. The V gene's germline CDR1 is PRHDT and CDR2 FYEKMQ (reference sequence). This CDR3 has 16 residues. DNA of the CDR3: TGTGCCAGCAGCTTAGGAGGGACAGGGGGCGAGGAGACCCAGTACTTC. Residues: CASSLGGTGGEETQYF.

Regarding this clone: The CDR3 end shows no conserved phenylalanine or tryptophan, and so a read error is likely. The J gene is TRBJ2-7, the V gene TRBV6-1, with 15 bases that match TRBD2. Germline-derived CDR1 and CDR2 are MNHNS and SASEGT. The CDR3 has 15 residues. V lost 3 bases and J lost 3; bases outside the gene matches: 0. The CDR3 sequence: CASSEGLAGGYEQYS. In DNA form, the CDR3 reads TGTGCCAGCAGTGAGGGACTAGCGGGGGGCTACGAGCAGTACTCC.

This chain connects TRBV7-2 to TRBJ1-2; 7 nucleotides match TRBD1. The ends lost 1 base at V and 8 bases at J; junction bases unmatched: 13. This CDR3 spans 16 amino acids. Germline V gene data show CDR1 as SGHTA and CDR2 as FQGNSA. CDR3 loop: CASSLVGQQGLGGYTF. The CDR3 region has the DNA TGTGCCAGCAGCTTAGTTGGGCAACAGGGGTTAGGGGGCTACACCTTC.

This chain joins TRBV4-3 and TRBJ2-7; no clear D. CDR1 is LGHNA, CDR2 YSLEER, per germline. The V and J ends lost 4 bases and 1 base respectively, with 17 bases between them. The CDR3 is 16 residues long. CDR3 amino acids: CASSRSLGISSYEQYF. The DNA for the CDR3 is TGCGCCAGCAGCCGAAGTTTAGGAATCTCATCCTACGAGCAGTACTTC.

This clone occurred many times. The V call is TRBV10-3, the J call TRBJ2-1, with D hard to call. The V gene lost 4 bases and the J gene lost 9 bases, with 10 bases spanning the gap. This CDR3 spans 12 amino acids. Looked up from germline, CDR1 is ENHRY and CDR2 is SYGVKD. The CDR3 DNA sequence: TGTGCCATCAGTGGAGGAGAAGGTGAGCAGTTCTTC. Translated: CAISGGEGEQFF.

CDR3 residues: CASSYGGNQETQYF. The CDR3 bases are TGTGCCAGCAGTTACGGGGGCAACCAAGAGACCCAGTACTTC. The chain recombines TRBV6-5 with TRBJ2-5; D is perhaps TRBD1 (6 bases). The germline V gene has CDR1 MNHEY and CDR2 SVGAGI. V lost 2 bases to trimming and J lost 0 bases, with 7 bases between them. The CDR3 is 14 residues long.

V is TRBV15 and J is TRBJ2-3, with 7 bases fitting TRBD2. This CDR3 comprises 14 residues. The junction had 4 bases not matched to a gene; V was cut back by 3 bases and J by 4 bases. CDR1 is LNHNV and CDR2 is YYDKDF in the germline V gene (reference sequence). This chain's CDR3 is CATSSGGDADTQYF. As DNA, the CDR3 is TGTGCCACCAGCAGTGGGGGGGACGCAGATACGCAGTATTTT.